This T cell receptor beta chain was recorded in a study of blood T cell repertoires in COVID-19. The CDR3 contains 13 residues. V was clipped by 2 bases and J by 2 bases, with 7 bases between them. Germline assignment: CDR1 GTSNPN and CDR2 SVGIG (reference sequence). Some clones are missing from TCRdb's copy, which holds only in-frame ones; the method was immunoSEQ multiplex PCR. The sample holds roughly 440,000 clones; about 87% are singletons and the top ten take around 13%. In its sample, this clone was seen once. The source of this sequence is a woman aged 45-65 years with COVID-19, enrolled during active disease. The specimen was peripheral blood. The chain carries TRBV30 and TRBJ1-5, with D maybe TRBD1 (5 bases). CDR3 protein: CAWSWGGNQPQHF. The CDR3 DNA sequence: TGTGCCTGGAGTTGGGGGGGCAATCAGCCCCAGCATTTT.